These 24 T cell receptor beta chains were all obtained from the same sample, sequenced in a study of T cell repertoires in cytomegalovirus infection. In TCRdb, the reads were re-called with MiXCR into one record per CDR3 protein. The sample consists of about a million distinct CDR3 sequences, around 30% of them appearing once. These receptors are not linked to any known antigen. The sample in question was cultured CD8+ T cells from PBMCs, obtained from culture after CMV antigen stimulation. Source of these receptors: a human donor in good health (CMV status not recorded). Some clones in this sample may be carry-over from other donors' samples.

This chain joins TRBV7-2 and TRBJ2-7; 8 nucleotides line up with TRBD2. CDR1 SGHTA and CDR2 FQGNSA come from the germline V gene. This CDR3 is built from 19 residues. The V segment lost 2 bases and the J segment 7 bases; nucleotides outside the gene matches: 22. The CDR3 DNA sequence: TGTGCCAGCAGCTTAACCGTTTTGTTAGCGGGGACCGGGGGGTCGGAGCAGTACGTC. Translated, it gives CASSLTVLLAGTGGSEQYV.

The V and J genes are TRBV4-1 and TRBJ2-1; D gene ambiguous. The V gene lost 0 bases and the J gene lost 3 bases, with 18 bases spanning the gap. The germline CDR1 and CDR2 sequences are MGHRA and YSYEKL. CDR3 length equals 18 residues. The CDR3 nucleotides read TGCGCCAGCAGCCAAGATTCCCCCACTACCGGCTACTACAATGAGCAGTTCTTC. Amino acids: CASSQDSPTTGYYNEQFF.

The chain joins TRBV27 to TRBJ2-5; perhaps D is TRBD1 or TRBD2 (6 bases each). CDR1 is MNHEY and CDR2 is SMNVEV in the germline V gene (reference sequence). The CDR3 covers 14 residues. V was shortened by 3 bases and J by 3 bases, with 11 bases between the two germline ends. The CDR3 sequence: CASSFLRGEETQYF. As DNA, the CDR3 is TGTGCCAGCAGTTTTCTGAGGGGGGAAGAGACCCAGTACTTC.

This clonotype was observed a handful of times. The chain has TRBV10-3 and TRBJ1-1; the D gene is possibly TRBD1 (5 bases). V was pared by 2 bases and J by 1 base, with 11 bases between. The length of the CDR3 is 15 residues. Germline V gives CDR1 ENHRY, CDR2 SYGVKD. CDR3 DNA: TGTGCCATCAGTGAGATCGGACACCCGAACACTGAAGCTTTCTTT. Residues: CAISEIGHPNTEAFF.

This clonotype was observed a handful of times. The CDR3 DNA is TGTGCCACCAGCTCAGGGTCCGGATCGGACTATGGCTACACCTTC. Protein product: CATSSGSGSDYGYTF. The rearrangement uses TRBV15 and TRBJ1-2; D is possibly TRBD1 (5 bases). The CDR3 loop spans 15 amino acids. V lost 5 bases and J lost 3, with 16 bases in between. The germline V gene encodes CDR1 LNHNV and CDR2 YYDKDF (reference sequence).

The CDR3 DNA reads as TGTGCCAGCAGCCCCTATTCAGGGAATGGCTACAATGAGCAGTTCTTC. Amino acids: CASSPYSGNGYNEQFF. This chain uses TRBV7-3 with TRBJ2-1; D possibly corresponds to TRBD1 (5 bases). The germline gives CDR1 SGHTA, CDR2 FQGTGA. This CDR3 comprises 16 residues. With 5 bases removed from V and 3 bases from J, the gap between germline ends came to 17 bases.

The chain uses TRBV28 and TRBJ2-2; D is uncertain. With 5 bases removed from V and 7 bases from J, the gap between germline ends came to 8 bases. The CDR3 runs to 12 residues. Germline CDR1 reads MDHEN; CDR2 reads SYDVKM. For the CDR3, the DNA is TGTGCCAGCAGTCCCTCGTACGGGGAGCTGTTTTTT. This gives the protein CASSPSYGELFF.

This clonotype was seen a handful of times. CDR3 in DNA: TGTGCCAGCACTCCCTGGAGCGGGGGGCCCCAAGAGACCCAGTACTTC. Translated, it gives CASTPWSGGPQETQYF. This chain uses TRBV6-5 with TRBJ2-5, with TRBD2 matching 9 bases. CDR1 MNHEY and CDR2 SVGAGI come from the germline V gene. With V trimmed by 7 bases and J by 1 base, 10 bases remained unmatched. The CDR3 runs 16 residues.

This clonotype was counted only a few times. This chain joins TRBV6-1 and TRBJ2-7; TRBD1 aligns across 9 bases. Germline values: CDR1 MNHNS, CDR2 SASEGT. Trimming took 6 bases from V and 4 from J; bases not matched to a gene: 7. The CDR3 has 14 amino acids. Written as DNA, the CDR3 is TGTGCCAGCAGCACGGACAGGGGCATATACGAGCAGTACTTC. Amino acids: CASSTDRGIYEQYF.

The table lists this clonotype with many counts. CDR3 sequence reads: CASSSPGATDTQYF. The CDR3 DNA sequence: TGTGCCAGCAGTTCCCCGGGGGCGACAGATACGCAGTATTTT. The chain combines TRBV7-2 with TRBJ2-3; D possibly matches TRBD1 or TRBD2 (6 bases each). Germline V CDR1 and CDR2: SGHTA, FQGNSA. Trimming left V 6 bases short and J 3 bases short, with 13 bases between. The CDR3 is 14 amino acids.

This clonotype was detected a few times. CDR3 loop: CASSPDRDHPLYYGYTF. CDR3 in DNA: TGTGCCAGCAGCCCTGACAGGGACCATCCACTCTACTATGGCTACACCTTC. V is TRBV4-2 and J is TRBJ1-2; TRBD1 matches at 7 bases. CDR1 and CDR2 from the germline V gene are LGHNA and YNFKEQ. J was trimmed by 3 bases and V by 4 bases; bases with no gene match: 14. This CDR3 has 17 residues.

In this sample, this clonotype turned up a few times. The CDR3 DNA follows: TGTGCCAGCAGTTACTCGGAGGGTTACGAGCAGTACGTC. Its translation is CASSYSEGYEQYV. The V call is TRBV6-6, the J call TRBJ2-7; possible D gene TRBD2, 6 bases. The CDR3 covers 13 residues. In germline, CDR1 is MNHNY, CDR2 SVGAGI (reference sequence). Deletions cut 0 bases from V and 4 bases from J, with 7 bases between.

The chain is built from TRBV2 and TRBJ1-5; D might be TRBD1 (5 bases). The length of the CDR3 is 13 residues. V was pared by 6 bases and J by 5 bases, with 11 bases between. Germline V gives CDR1 SNHLY, CDR2 FYNNEI. CDR3 nucleotides: TGTGCCAGCAGGGGGACCGGCGATCAGCCCCAGCATTTT. This sequence encodes CASRGTGDQPQHF.

The V gene is TRBV4-2, the J gene TRBJ2-3, with 11 bases aligning to TRBD2. The germline V gene encodes CDR1 LGHNA and CDR2 YNFKEQ. The CDR3 runs to 18 residues. V shed 5 bases and J 1 base; nucleotides not matched to a gene: 11. CDR3 loop: CASSGEASGGLGTDTQYF. The CDR3 nucleotides read TGTGCCAGCAGCGGAGAGGCTAGCGGGGGGCTAGGCACAGATACGCAGTATTTT.

This clonotype occurred a few times. This CDR3 is CASSTIMGQGGGYTF. CDR3 nucleotides: TGTGCCAGCAGTACTATCATGGGACAGGGCGGCGGCTACACCTTC. The rearrangement joins TRBV2 to TRBJ1-2; 9 bases fit TRBD1. This CDR3 comprises 15 residues. Germline trimming cut 5 bases from V and 8 bases from J; bases unmatched to any gene: 12. Germline CDR1 reads SNHLY; CDR2 reads FYNNEI.

This clonotype was recorded at least ten times. Here the CDR3 reads CASSDYYGYGYTF. The CDR3 region has the DNA TGTGCCAGCAGCGACTACTATGGATATGGCTACACCTTC. This chain uses TRBV5-4 with TRBJ1-2; D is uncertain. The CDR3 spans 13 residues. The germline CDR1 and CDR2 sequences are SGHNT and YYREEE (reference sequence). V lost 4 bases and J lost 5, with 12 bases in between.

This clonotype was seen only a few times. The V and J genes are TRBV12-3 or TRBV12-4 and TRBJ2-7, with 7 bases matching TRBD2. This CDR3 is 15 amino acids long. Trimming took 6 bases from V and 3 from J; bases not matched to a gene: 11. The DNA of the CDR3 is TGTGCCAGCAGCTTATGGGGAGGGTCCCGCTACGAGCAGTACTTC. Residues: CASSLWGGSRYEQYF.

The chain recombines TRBV28 with TRBJ2-5; D might be TRBD1 or TRBD2, each matching 5 bases. Germline CDR1 and CDR2: MDHEN and SYDVKM. CDR3 length equals 15 residues. V lost 2 bases and J 5 bases, leaving 15 bases between the germline ends. CDR3 amino acids: CASSLRGLPGETQYF. The CDR3 nucleotides are TGTGCCAGCAGTTTAAGGGGTCTCCCGGGGGAGACCCAGTACTTC. Looking up the rest from reference TRBV28 and TRBJ2-5 gives the full variable domain: DVKVTQSSRYLVKRTGEKVFLECVQDMDHENMFWYRQDPGLGLRLIYFSYDVKMKEKGDIPEGYSVSREKKERFSLILESASTNQTSMYLCASSLRGLPGETQYFGPGTRLLVL.

The CDR3 protein is CASSDPRLAGHLQETQYF. CDR3 nucleotides: TGTGCCAGCAGTGACCCGCGGTTAGCGGGCCACCTCCAAGAGACCCAGTACTTC. The chain carries TRBV6-2 or TRBV6-3 and TRBJ2-5, with TRBD2 matching 7 bases. The ends lost 5 bases at V and 1 base at J; junction bases unmatched: 16. The CDR3 totals 18 residues. Germline V gene data show CDR1 as MNHEY and CDR2 as SVGEGT.

Of note for this clonotype: A single base separates this from a much larger clone, so it may be a read error. V usage is TRBV7-9 and J usage is TRBJ1-1; D may be TRBD1 (5 bases). The CDR3 totals 13 residues. The V gene's germline CDR1 is SEHNR and CDR2 FQNEAQ (reference sequence). V was cut by 10 bases and J by 5 bases, with 17 bases left in between. DNA of the CDR3: TGTGCCAACAGTGCCCTGGGGGGGACTGAAGCTTTCTTT. Its translation: CANSALGGTEAFF.

Of note for this clonotype: A junction end diverges from the germline sequence, so it may reflect a read error. V and J are TRBV4-2 and TRBJ2-3; D is perhaps TRBD1 or TRBD2 (6 bases each). This CDR3 region has 16 residues. Germline CDR1 and CDR2: LGHNA and YNFKEQ. CDR3 loop: CASSQDLGGGTDTQYF. In DNA form, the CDR3 reads TGCGCCAGCAGCCAAGATCTGGGGGGCGGCACAGATACGCAGTATTTT.

CDR3: CASSYPGHTSPRNYGYTF. The CDR3 nucleotides are TGTGCCAGCAGTTATCCGGGACACACGTCCCCCAGAAACTATGGCTACACCTTC. The chain carries TRBV6-1 and TRBJ1-2, with a possible D match to TRBD1 (6 bases). V dropped 5 bases and J dropped 2 bases, with 24 bases sitting between them. The CDR3 extends over 18 amino acids. Per the germline V gene, CDR1 is MNHNS and CDR2 is SASEGT.

This rearrangement joins TRBV10-3 to TRBJ2-3, with 9 bases fitting TRBD1. V lost 10 bases to trimming and J lost 2 bases; unmatched junction nucleotides: 4. Germline CDR1 is ENHRY and CDR2 is SYGVKD. This CDR3 is 13 amino acids long. In nucleotides, the CDR3 is TGTGCCACGACAGGGGGAATCACAGATACGCAGTATTTT. Protein sequence: CATTGGITDTQYF.

This clonotype has a handful of counts. The chain links TRBV20-1 to TRBJ1-2; the D is unclear. CDR1 and CDR2 (germline): DFQATT, SNEGSKA (reference sequence). The V end was cut by 4 bases, the J end by 1 base, with 7 bases between. CDR3 length: 12 amino acids. The CDR3 loop is CSATIVNYGYTF. For the CDR3, the DNA is TGCAGTGCTACGATCGTTAACTATGGCTACACCTTC.